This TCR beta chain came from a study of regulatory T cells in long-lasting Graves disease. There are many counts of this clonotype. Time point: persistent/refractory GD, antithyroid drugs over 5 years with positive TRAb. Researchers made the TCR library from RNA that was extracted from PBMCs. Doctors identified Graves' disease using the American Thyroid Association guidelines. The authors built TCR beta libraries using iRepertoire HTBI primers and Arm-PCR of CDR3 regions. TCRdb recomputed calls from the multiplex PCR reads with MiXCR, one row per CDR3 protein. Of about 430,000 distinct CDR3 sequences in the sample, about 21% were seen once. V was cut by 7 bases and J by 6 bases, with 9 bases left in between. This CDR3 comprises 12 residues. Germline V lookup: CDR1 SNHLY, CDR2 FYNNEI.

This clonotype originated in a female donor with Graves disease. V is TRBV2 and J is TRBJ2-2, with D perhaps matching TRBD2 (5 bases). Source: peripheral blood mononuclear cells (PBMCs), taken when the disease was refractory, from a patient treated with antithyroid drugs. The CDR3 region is CASNEGAGELFF. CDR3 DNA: TGTGCCAGCAACGAGGGAGCCGGGGAGCTGTTTTTT.